The 5 T cell receptor beta chains listed next were all sequenced from one sample in a study of T cell responses to AZD1222 COVID-19 vaccine. The table came from immunoSEQ multiplex PCR; TCRdb's copy has only in-frame clones and leaves some out. The sample yields roughly 160,000 clones, around nine tenths seen once. Specimen: peripheral blood, collected on day 0 of AZD1222 vaccination. The source is an adult in good health.

The chain has TRBV7-2 and TRBJ1-1; D is undetermined. V was shortened by 4 bases and J by 4 bases, with 10 bases between the two germline ends. CDR3 length: 13 residues. Germline V lookup: CDR1 SGHTA, CDR2 FQGNSA. The CDR3 nucleotides are TGTGCCAGCAGCTCCTCTTTGGGCACTGAAGCTTTCTTT. Translation: CASSSSLGTEAFF.

The chain recombines TRBV11-3 with TRBJ2-3; D is undetermined. V lost 0 bases and J 2 bases, leaving 6 bases between the germline ends. Germline CDR1 and CDR2: SGHNT and YENEEA. The length of the CDR3 is 14 residues. Here the CDR3 reads CASSLDPVTDTQYF. CDR3 nucleotide sequence: TGTGCCAGCAGCTTAGATCCAGTCACAGATACGCAGTATTTT.

The V call is TRBV3-1 (or the pseudogene TRBV3-2), the J call TRBJ1-1; D not certain. The length of the CDR3 is 13 residues. Germline V gene data show CDR1 as LGHDT and CDR2 as YNNKEL (reference sequence). V shed 5 bases and J shed 0 bases, with 7 bases lying between them. For the CDR3, the DNA is TGTGCCAGCAGCTACTCACTGAACACTGAAGCTTTCTTT. Translating it yields CASSYSLNTEAFF.

The chain employs TRBV23-1 and TRBJ2-3; 10 nucleotides agree with TRBD1. TRBV23-1 is classed as an ORF, of uncertain function. V gave up 0 bases and J gave up 1 base; unmatched junction bases: 1. The CDR3 is 16 amino acids. This CDR3 reads CASSQSGTGGTDTQYF. The CDR3 DNA reads as TGCGCCAGCAGTCAATCCGGGACAGGGGGCACAGATACGCAGTATTTT.

This clone has at least ten counts. The CDR3 spells CASSLLGPNSNQPQHF. In DNA form, the CDR3 reads TGTGCCAGCAGTTTATTAGGTCCAAATAGCAATCAGCCCCAGCATTTT. The rearrangement joins TRBV27 to TRBJ1-5, with D unclear. The V gene lost 1 base and the J gene lost 0 bases, with 10 bases spanning the gap. Germline CDR1 is MNHEY and CDR2 is SMNVEV (reference sequence). The CDR3 runs 16 residues.